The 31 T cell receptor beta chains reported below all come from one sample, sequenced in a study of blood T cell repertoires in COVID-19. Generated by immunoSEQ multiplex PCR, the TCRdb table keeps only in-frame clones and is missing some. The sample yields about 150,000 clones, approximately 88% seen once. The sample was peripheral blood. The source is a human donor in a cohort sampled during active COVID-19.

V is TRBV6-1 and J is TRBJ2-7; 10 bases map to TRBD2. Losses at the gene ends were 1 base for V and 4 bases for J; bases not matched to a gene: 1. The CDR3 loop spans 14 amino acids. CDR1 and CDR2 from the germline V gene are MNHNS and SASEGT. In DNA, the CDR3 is TGTGCCAGCAGTGAAGTAGCGGGGGGATACGAGCAGTACTTC. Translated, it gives CASSEVAGGYEQYF.

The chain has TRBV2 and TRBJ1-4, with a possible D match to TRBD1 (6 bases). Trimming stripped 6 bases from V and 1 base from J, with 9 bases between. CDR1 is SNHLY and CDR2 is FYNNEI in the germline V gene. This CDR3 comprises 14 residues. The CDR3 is CASSGQRTNEKLFF. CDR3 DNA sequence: TGTGCCAGCAGCGGACAGAGAACTAATGAAAAACTGTTTTTT. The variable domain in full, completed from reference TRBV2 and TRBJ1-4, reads EPEVTQTPSHQVTQMGQEVILRCVPISNHLYFYWYRQILGQKVEFLVSFYNNEISEKSEIFDDQFSVERPDGSNFTLKIRSTKLEDSAMYFCASSGQRTNEKLFFGSGTQLSVL.

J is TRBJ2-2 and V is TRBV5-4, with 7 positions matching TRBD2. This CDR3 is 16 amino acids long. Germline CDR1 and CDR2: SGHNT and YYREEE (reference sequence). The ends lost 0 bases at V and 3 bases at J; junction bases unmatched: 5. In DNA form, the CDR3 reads TGTGCCAGCAGCTTGGGTGCGGGAGCGGACACCGGGGAGCTGTTTTTT. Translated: CASSLGAGADTGELFF.

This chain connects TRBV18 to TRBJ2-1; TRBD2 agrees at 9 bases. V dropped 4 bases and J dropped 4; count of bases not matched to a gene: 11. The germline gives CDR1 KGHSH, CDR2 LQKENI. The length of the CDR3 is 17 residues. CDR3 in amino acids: CASSQTGSGGRYNEQFF. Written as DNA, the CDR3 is TGTGCCAGCTCACAAACCGGAAGCGGGGGGCGATACAATGAGCAGTTCTTC.

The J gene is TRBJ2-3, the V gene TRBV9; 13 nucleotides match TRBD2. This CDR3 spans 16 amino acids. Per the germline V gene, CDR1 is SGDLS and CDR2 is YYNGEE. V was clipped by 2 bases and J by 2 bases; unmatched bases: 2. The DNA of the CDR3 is TGTGCCAGCAGCGTTGGGACTAGCGGGAACACAGATACGCAGTATTTT. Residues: CASSVGTSGNTDTQYF.

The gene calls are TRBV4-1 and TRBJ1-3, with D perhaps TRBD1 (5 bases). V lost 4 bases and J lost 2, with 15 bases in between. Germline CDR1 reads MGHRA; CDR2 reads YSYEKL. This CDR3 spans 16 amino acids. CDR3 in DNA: TGCGCCAGCAGCCGAGTGGAGGGGAAGACTGGAAACACCATATATTTT. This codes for CASSRVEGKTGNTIYF.

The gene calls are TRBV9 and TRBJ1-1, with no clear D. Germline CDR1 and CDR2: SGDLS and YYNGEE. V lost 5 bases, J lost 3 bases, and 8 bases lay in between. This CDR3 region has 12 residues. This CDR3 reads CASSTQDTEAFF. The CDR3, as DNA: TGTGCCAGCAGTACGCAGGACACTGAAGCTTTCTTT.

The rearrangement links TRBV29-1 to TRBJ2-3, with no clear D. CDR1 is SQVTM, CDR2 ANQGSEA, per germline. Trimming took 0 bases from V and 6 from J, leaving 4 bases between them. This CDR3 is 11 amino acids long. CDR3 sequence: CSVEEADTQYF. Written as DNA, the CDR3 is TGCAGCGTTGAAGAGGCCGATACGCAGTATTTT.

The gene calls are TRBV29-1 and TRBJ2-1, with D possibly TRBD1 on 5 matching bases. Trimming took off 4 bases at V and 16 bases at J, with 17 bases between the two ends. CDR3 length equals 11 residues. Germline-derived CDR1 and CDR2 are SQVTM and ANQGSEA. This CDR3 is CSVVGPGLFFF. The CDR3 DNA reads TGCAGCGTTGTGGGGCCAGGGTTATTTTTCTTC.

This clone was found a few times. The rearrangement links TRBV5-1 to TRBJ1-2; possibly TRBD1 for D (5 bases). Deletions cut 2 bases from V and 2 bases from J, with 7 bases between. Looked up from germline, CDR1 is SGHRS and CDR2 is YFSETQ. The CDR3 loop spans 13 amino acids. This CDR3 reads CASSFTGNYGYTF. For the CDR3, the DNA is TGCGCCAGCAGCTTTACAGGCAACTATGGCTACACCTTC.

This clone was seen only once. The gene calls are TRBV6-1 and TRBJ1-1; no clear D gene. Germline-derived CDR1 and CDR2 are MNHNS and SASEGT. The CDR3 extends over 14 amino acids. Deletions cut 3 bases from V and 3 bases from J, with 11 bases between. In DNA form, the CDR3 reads TGTGCCAGCAGTGAGCGGGCGTCGTACACTGAAGCTTTCTTT. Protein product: CASSERASYTEAFF.

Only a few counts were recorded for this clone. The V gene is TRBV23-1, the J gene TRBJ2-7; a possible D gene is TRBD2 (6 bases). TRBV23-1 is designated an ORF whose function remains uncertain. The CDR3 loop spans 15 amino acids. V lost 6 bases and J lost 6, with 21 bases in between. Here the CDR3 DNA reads TGCGCCAGCAGAGCCATCCGGGACTGGGGGTCCGAGCAGTACGTC. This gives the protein CASRAIRDWGSEQYV.

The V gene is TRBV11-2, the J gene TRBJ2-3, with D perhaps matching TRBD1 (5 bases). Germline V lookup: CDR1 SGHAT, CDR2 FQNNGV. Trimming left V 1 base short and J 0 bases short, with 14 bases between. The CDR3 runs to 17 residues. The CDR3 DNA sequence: TGTGCCAGCAGCTTAGTCTTTAGGGGCCCTAGCACAGATACGCAGTATTTT. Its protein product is CASSLVFRGPSTDTQYF.

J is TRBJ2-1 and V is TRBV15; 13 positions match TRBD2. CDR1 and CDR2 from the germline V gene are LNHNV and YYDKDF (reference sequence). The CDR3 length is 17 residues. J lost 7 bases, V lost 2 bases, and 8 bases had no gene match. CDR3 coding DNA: TGTGCCACCAGCAGATCACTAGCGGGGGGGGAGGCGAATGAGCAGTTCTTC. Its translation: CATSRSLAGGEANEQFF.

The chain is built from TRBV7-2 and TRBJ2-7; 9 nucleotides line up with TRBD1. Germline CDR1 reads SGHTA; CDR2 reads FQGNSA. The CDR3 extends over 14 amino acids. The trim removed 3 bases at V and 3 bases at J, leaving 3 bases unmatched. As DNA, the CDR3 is TGTGCCAGCAGCTTTTGGACAGGGGACTACGAGCAGTACTTC. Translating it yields CASSFWTGDYEQYF.

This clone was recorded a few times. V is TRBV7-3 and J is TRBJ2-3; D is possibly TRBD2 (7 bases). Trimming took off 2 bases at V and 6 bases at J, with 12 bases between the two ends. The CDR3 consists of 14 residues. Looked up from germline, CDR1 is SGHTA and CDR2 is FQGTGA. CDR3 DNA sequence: TGTGCCAGCAGCTTAGGCGGGGGCTTGGATACGCAGTATTTT. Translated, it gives CASSLGGGLDTQYF.

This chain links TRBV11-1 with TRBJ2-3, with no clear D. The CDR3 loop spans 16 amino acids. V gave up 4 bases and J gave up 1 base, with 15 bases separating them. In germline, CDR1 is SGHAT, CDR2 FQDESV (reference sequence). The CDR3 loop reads CASSSAISRGTDTQYF. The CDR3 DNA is TGTGCCAGCAGCTCCGCCATTAGTAGAGGCACAGATACGCAGTATTTT. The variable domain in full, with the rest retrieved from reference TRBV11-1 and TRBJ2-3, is EAEVAQSPRYKITEKSQAVAFWCDPISGHATLYWYRQILGQGPELLVQFQDESVVDDSQLPKDRFSAERLKGVDSTLKIQPAELGDSAMYLCASSSAISRGTDTQYFGPGTRLTVL.

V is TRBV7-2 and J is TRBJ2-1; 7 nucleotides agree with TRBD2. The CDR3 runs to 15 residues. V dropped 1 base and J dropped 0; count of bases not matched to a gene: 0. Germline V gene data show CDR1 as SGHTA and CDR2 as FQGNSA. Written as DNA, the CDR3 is TGTGCCAGCAGCTTAGGGGGGGGCTCCTACAATGAGCAGTTCTTC. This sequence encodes CASSLGGGSYNEQFF. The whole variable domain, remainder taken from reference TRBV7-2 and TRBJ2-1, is GAGVSQSPSNKVTEKGKDVELRCDPISGHTALYWYRQSLGQGLEFLIYFQGNSAPDKSGLPSDRFSAERTGGSVSTLTIQRTQQEDSAVYLCASSLGGGSYNEQFFGPGTRLTVL.

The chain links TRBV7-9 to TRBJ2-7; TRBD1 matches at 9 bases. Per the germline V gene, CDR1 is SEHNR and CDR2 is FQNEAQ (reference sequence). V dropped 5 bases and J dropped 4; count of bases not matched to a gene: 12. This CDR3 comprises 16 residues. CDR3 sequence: CASSENPGQGKYEQYF. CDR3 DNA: TGTGCCAGCAGCGAAAATCCGGGACAGGGCAAGTACGAGCAGTACTTC.

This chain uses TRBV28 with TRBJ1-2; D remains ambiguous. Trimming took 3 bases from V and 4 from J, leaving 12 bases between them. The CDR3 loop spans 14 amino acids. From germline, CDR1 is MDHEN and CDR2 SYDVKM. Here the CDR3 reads CASSFRGLPYGYTF. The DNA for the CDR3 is TGTGCCAGCAGTTTCCGAGGGCTTCCCTATGGCTACACCTTC.

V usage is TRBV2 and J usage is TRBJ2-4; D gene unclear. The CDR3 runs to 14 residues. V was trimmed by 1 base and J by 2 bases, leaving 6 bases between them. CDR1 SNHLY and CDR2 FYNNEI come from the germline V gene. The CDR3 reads CASSEGPTKNIQYF. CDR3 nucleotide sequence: TGTGCCAGCAGTGAAGGTCCTACCAAAAACATTCAGTACTTC.

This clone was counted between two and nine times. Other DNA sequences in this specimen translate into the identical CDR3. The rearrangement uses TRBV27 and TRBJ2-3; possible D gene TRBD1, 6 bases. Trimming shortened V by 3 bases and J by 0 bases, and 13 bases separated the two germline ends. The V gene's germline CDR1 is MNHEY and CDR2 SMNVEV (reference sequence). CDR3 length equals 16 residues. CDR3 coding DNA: TGTGCCAGCAGTTTTACAGGGTCAACCAGCACAGATACGCAGTATTTT. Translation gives CASSFTGSTSTDTQYF.

The CDR3 DNA sequence: TGTGCCAGCAGCACTCGGGGGGAGGAGCAGTTCTTC. Its protein product is CASSTRGEEQFF. The chain is built from TRBV5-6 and TRBJ2-1, with 7 nucleotides matching TRBD2. CDR1 SGHDT and CDR2 YYEEEE come from the germline V gene. V lost 4 bases and J lost 10; bases outside the gene matches: 5. The length of the CDR3 is 12 residues.

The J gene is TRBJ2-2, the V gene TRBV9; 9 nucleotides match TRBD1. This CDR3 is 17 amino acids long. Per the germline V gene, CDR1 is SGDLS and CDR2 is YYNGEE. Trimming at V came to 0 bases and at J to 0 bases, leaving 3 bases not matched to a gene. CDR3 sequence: CASSVARTGANTGELFF. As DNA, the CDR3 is TGTGCCAGCAGCGTAGCCCGGACAGGGGCGAACACCGGGGAGCTGTTTTTT.

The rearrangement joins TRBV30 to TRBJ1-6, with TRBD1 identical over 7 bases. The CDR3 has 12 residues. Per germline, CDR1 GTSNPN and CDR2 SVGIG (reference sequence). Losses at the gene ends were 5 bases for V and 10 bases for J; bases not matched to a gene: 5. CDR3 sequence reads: CAWDRDQSPLHF. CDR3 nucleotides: TGTGCCTGGGACAGGGATCAATCACCCCTCCACTTT.

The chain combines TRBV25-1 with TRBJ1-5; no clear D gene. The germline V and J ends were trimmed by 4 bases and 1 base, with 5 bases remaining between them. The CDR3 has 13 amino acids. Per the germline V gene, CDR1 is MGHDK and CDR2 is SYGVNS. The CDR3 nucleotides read TGTGCCAGCAGTGGTGAGAGCAATCAGCCCCAGCATTTT. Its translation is CASSGESNQPQHF.

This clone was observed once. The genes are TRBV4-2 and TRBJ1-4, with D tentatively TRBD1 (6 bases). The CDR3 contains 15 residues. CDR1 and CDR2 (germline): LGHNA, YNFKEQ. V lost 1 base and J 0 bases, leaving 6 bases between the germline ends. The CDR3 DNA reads TGTGCCAGCAGCCAAGGACAGGCAACTAATGAAAAACTGTTTTTT. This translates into CASSQGQATNEKLFF.

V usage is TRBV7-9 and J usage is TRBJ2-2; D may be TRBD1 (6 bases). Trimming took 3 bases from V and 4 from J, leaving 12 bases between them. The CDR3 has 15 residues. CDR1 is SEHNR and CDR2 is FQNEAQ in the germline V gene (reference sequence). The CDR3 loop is CASSLGAPPTGELFF. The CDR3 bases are TGTGCCAGCAGCTTGGGGGCACCACCCACCGGGGAGCTGTTTTTT.

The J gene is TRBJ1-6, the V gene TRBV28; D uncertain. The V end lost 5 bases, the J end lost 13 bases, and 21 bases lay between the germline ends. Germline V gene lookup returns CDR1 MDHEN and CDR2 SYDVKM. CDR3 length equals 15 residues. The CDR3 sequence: CASSQAYNSPSPLHF. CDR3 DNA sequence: TGTGCCAGCAGTCAAGCGTATAATTCACCGTCTCCCCTCCACTTT.

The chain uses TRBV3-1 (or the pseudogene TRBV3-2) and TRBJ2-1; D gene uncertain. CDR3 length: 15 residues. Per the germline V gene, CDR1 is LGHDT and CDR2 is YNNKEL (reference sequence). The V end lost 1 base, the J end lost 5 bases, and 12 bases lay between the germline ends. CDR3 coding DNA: TGTGCCAGCAGCCAAGTTGCCGACCGGGACAATGAGCAGTTCTTC. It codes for CASSQVADRDNEQFF.

CDR3 protein: CASRGTRGATEQFF. The CDR3 DNA reads TGTGCCAGCAGAGGGACTAGGGGGGCTACTGAGCAGTTCTTC. This chain connects TRBV6-5 to TRBJ2-1; 8 nucleotides match TRBD2. The CDR3 consists of 14 residues. Germline V gives CDR1 MNHEY, CDR2 SVGAGI. The junction had 10 bases not matched to a gene; V was cut back by 6 bases and J by 9 bases.